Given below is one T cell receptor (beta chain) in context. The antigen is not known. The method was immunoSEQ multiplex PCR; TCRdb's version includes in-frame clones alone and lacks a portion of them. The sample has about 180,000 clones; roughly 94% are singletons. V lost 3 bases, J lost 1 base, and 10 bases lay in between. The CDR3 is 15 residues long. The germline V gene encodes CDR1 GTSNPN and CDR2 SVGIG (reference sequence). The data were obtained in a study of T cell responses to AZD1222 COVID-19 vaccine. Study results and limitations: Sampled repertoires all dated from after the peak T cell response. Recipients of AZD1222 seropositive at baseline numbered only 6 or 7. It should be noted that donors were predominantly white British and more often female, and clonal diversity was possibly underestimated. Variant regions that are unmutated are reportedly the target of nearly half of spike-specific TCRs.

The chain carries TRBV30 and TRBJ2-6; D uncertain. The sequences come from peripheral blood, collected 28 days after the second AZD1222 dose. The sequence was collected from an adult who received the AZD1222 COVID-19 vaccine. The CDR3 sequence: CAWRETASGANVLTF. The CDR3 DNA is TGTGCCTGGAGAGAAACCGCTTCTGGGGCCAACGTCCTGACTTTC.